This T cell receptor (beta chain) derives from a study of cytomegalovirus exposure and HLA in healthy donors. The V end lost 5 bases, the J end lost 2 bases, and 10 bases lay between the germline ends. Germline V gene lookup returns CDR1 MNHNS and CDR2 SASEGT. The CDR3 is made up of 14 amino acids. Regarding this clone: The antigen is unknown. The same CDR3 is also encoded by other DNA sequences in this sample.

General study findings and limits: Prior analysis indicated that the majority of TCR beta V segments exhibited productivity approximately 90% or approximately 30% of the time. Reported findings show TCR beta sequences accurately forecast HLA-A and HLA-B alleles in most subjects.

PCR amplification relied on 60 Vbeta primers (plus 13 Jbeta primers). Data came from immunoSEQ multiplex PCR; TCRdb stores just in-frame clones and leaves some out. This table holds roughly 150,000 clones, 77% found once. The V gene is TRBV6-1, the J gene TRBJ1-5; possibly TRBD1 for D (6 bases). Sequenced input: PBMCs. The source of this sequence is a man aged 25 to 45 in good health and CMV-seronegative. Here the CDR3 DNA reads TGTGCCAGCAGTCAGGGGTGGCGCAATCAGCCCCAGCATTTT. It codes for CASSQGWRNQPQHF.